The entry that follows covers one TCR beta chain sequence. Its antigen is still unknown. The sample comes from a study of blood T cells in healthy people across ages. Broader study findings: Strong correlation existed between TCR beta diversity and naive T cell percentage. Age showed a roughly linear inverse relationship with TCR beta diversity per million T cells.

The use of a sample-barcoded 5' primer and a J-beta primer mix characterized a second PCR of about 7 to 12 cycles. MiXCR, applied by TCRdb to the 5' RACE reads, yields one record per CDR3 protein. The sample records about 400,000 distinct CDR3 sequences, approximately 52% being singletons. The receptor was derived from a man in his sixties in good health. Sample: blood.

CDR3 nucleotides: TGTGCCAGCAGTTTCAGTTCCGGGAACACTGAAGCTTTCTTT. Protein: CASSFSSGNTEAFF. V usage is TRBV27 and J usage is TRBJ1-1; no clear D. Trimming took off 3 bases at V and 1 base at J, with 9 bases between the two ends. Germline CDR1 and CDR2: MNHEY and SMNVEV (reference sequence). CDR3 size: 14 residues.